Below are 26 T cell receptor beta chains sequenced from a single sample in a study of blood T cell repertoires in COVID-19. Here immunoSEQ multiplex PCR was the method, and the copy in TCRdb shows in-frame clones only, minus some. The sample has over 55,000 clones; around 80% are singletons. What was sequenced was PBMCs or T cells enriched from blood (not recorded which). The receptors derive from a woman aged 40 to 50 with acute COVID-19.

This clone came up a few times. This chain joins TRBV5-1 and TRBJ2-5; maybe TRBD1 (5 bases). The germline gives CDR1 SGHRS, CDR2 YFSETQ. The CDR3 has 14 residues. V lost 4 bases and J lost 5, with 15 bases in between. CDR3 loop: CASSRTTGGETQYF. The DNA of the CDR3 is TGCGCCAGCAGCCGTACCACAGGTGGCGAGACCCAGTACTTC.

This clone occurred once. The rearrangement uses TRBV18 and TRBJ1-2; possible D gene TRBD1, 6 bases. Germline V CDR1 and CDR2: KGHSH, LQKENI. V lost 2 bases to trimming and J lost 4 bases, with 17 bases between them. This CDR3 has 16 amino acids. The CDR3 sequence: CASSPKGVGQTYGYTF. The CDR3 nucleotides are TGTGCCAGCTCACCAAAGGGAGTCGGACAGACCTATGGCTACACCTTC. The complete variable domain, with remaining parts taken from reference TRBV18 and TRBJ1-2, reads NAGVMQNPRHLVRRRGQEARLRCSPMKGHSHVYWYRQLPEEGLKFMVYLQKENIIDESGMPKERFSAEFPKEGPSILRIQQVVRGDSAAYFCASSPKGVGQTYGYTFGSGTRLTVV.

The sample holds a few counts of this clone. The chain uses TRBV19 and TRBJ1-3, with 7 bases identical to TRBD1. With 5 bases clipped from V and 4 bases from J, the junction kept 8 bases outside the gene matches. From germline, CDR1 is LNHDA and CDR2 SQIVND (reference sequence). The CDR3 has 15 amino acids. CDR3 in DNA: TGTGCCAGTAGTGACAGGGACCCTCCCGGAAACACCATATATTTT. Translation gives CASSDRDPPGNTIYF.

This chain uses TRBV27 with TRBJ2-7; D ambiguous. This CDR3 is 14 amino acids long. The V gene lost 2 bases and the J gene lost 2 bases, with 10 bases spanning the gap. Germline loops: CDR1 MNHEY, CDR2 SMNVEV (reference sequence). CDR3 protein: CASSLQAGPYEQYF. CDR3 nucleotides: TGTGCCAGCAGTTTACAGGCAGGCCCCTACGAGCAGTACTTC.

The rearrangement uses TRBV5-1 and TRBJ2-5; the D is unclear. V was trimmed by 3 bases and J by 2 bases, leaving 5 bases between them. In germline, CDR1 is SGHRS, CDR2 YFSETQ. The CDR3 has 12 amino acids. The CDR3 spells CASSSNQETQYF. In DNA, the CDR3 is TGCGCCAGCAGCTCCAATCAAGAGACCCAGTACTTC. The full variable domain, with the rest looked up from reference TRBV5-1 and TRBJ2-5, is KAGVTQTPRYLIKTRGQQVTLSCSPISGHRSVSWYQQTPGQGLQFLFEYFSETQRNKGNFPGRFSGRQFSNSRSEMNVSTLELGDSALYLCASSSNQETQYFGPGTRLLVL.

CDR3 DNA: TGTGCCAGCAGCTTAGAACCTACAGGGTGGTCCTACGAGCAGTACTTC. Protein: CASSLEPTGWSYEQYF. V gene TRBV11-2 combines with J gene TRBJ2-7; TRBD1 might be the D (6 bases). The CDR3 totals 16 residues. V gave up 0 bases and J gave up 1 base, with 13 bases separating them. Germline CDR1 reads SGHAT; CDR2 reads FQNNGV. Full variable domain (rest looked up from reference TRBV11-2 and TRBJ2-7): EAGVAQSPRYKIIEKRQSVAFWCNPISGHATLYWYQQILGQGPKLLIQFQNNGVVDDSQLPKDRFSAERLKGVDSTLKIQPAKLEDSAVYLCASSLEPTGWSYEQYFGPGTRLTVT.

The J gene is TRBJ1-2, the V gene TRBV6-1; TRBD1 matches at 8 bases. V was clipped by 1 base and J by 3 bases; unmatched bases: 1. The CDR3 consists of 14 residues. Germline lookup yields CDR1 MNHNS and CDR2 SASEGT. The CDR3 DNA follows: TGTGCCAGCAGTGAAGGGACAGGGCACTATGGCTACACCTTC. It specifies CASSEGTGHYGYTF.

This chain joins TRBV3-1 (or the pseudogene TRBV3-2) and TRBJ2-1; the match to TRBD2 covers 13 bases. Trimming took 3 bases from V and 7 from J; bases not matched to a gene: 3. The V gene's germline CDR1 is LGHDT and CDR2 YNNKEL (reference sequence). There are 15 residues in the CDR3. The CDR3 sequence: CASSHPTSGRNEQFF. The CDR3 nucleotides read TGTGCCAGCAGCCATCCGACTAGCGGGAGGAATGAGCAGTTCTTC.

CDR3 DNA: TGTGCCAGTAGCGGGAGGGGCAGGAACACCGGGGAGCTGTTTTTT. Its translation: CASSGRGRNTGELFF. The V and J genes are TRBV19 and TRBJ2-2, with 8 bases that match TRBD2. The length of the CDR3 is 15 residues. J gave up 1 base and V 6 bases, and 4 bases lay outside the gene matches. Germline lookup yields CDR1 LNHDA and CDR2 SQIVND (reference sequence).

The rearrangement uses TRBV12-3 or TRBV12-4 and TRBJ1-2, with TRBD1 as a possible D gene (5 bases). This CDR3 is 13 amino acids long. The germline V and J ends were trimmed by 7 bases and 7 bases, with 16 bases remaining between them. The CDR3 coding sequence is TGTGCCAGCACCCGGGGGGGGTTTGGTGGCTACACCTTC. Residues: CASTRGGFGGYTF.

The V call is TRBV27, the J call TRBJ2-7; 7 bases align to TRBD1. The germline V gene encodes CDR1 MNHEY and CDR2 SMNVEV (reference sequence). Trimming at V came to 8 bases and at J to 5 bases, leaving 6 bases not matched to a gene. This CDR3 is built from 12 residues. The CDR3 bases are TGTGCCAGCCGGACAGGATTCCACGAGCAGTACTTC. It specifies CASRTGFHEQYF.

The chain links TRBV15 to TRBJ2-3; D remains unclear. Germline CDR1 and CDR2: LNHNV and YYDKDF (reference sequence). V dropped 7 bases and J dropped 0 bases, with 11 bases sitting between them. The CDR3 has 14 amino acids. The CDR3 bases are TGTGCCACCACCTCTTACGGTAGCACAGATACGCAGTATTTT. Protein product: CATTSYGSTDTQYF. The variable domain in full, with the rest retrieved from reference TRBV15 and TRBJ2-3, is DAMVIQNPRYQVTQFGKPVTLSCSQTLNHNVMYWYQQKSSQAPKLLFHYYDKDFNNEADTPDNFQSRRPNTSFCFLDIRSPGLGDTAMYLCATTSYGSTDTQYFGPGTRLTVL.

CDR3 nucleotides: TGCAGTGCTAGTACCCCTAGCGGACTCAACTACGAGCAGTACTTC. Its protein product is CSASTPSGLNYEQYF. The V call is TRBV20-1, the J call TRBJ2-7; 7 bases align to TRBD2. Trimming cost V 3 bases and J 3 bases; bases outside gene matches: 11. The CDR3 contains 15 residues. CDR1 DFQATT and CDR2 SNEGSKA come from the germline V gene (reference sequence).

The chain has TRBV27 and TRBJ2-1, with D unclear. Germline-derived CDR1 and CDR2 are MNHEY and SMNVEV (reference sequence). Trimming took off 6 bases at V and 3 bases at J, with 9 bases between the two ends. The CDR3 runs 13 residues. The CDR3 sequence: CASRYSGYNEQFF. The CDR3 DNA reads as TGTGCCAGCAGATATTCGGGCTACAATGAGCAGTTCTTC.

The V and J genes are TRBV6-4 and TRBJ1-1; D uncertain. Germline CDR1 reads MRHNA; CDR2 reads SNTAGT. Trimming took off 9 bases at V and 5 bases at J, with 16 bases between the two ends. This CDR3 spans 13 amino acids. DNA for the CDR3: TGTGCCAGTCAGGCCAGCCCCGGTACTGAAGCTTTCTTT. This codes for CASQASPGTEAFF.

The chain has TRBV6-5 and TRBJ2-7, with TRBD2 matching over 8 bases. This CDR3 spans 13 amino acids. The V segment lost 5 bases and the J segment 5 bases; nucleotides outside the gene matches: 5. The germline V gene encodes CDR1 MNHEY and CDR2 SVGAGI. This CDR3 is CASSLRTSNEQYF. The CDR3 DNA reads TGTGCCAGCAGTCTCCGGACTAGCAACGAGCAGTACTTC.

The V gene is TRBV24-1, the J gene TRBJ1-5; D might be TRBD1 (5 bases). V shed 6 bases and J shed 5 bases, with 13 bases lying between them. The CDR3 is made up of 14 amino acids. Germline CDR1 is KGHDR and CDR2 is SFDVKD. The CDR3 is CATSPTGGYQPQHF. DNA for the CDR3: TGTGCCACCAGTCCGACCGGGGGGTATCAGCCCCAGCATTTT.

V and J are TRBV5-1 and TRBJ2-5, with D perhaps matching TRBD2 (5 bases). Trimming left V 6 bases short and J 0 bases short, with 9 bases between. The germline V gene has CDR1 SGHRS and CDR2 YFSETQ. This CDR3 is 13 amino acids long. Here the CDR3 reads CASNAGDQETQYF. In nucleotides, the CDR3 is TGCGCCAGCAACGCGGGCGACCAAGAGACCCAGTACTTC.

In nucleotides, the CDR3 is TGTGCCAGCAGCCAAGACAGGGTGCCTAGTAAAGCTTTCTTT. Amino acids: CASSQDRVPSKAFF. The rearrangement links TRBV3-1 (or the pseudogene TRBV3-2) to TRBJ1-1, with D perhaps TRBD1 (5 bases). V gave up 0 bases and J gave up 9 bases, with 14 bases separating them. The CDR3 sequence is 14 residues long. Germline V CDR1 and CDR2: LGHDT, YNNKEL (reference sequence).

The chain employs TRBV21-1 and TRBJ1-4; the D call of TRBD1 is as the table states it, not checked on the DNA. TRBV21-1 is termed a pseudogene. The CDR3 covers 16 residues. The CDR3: CASSKGTGDSNEKLFF. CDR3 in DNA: TGTGCCAGCAGCAAAGGGACAGGGGACTCTAATGAAAAACTGTTTTTT.

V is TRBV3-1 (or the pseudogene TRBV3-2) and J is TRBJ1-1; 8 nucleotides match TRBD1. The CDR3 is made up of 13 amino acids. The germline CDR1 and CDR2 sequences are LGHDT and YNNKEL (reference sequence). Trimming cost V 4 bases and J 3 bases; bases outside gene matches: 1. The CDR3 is CASSRTGHTEAFF. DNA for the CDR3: TGTGCCAGCAGCCGGACAGGGCACACTGAAGCTTTCTTT.

The CDR3 spells CAWSWGGAANYGYTF. The CDR3 coding sequence is TGTGCCTGGAGTTGGGGGGGGGCAGCTAACTATGGCTACACCTTC. The chain links TRBV30 to TRBJ1-2, with D maybe TRBD1 (6 bases). The CDR3 covers 15 residues. Germline V gene data show CDR1 as GTSNPN and CDR2 as SVGIG (reference sequence). Between the trimmed V and J ends, which lost 2 bases and 0 bases, there was a span of 13 bases. The variable domain in full, completed from reference TRBV30 and TRBJ1-2, reads SQTIHQWPATLVQPVGSPLSLECTVEGTSNPNLYWYRQAAGRGLQLLFYSVGIGQISSEVPQNLSASRPQDRQFILSSKKLLLSDSGFYLCAWSWGGAANYGYTFGSGTRLTVV.

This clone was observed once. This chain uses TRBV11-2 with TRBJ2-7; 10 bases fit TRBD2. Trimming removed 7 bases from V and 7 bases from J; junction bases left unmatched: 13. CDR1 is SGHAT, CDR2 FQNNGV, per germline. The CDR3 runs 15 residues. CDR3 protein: CASTYTGTSASEQYF. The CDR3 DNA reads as TGTGCCAGCACATATACCGGGACTAGCGCGTCAGAGCAGTACTTC.

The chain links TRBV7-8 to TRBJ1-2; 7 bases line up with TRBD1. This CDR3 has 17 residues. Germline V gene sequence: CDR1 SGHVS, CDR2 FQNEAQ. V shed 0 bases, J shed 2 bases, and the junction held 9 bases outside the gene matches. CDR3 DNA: TGTGCCAGCAGCTTAGCGCTAAGGGGGCAGGGGAACTATGGCTACACCTTC. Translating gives CASSLALRGQGNYGYTF. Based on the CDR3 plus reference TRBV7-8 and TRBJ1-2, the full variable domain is GAGVSQSPRYKVAKRGQDVALRCDPISGHVSLFWYQQALGQGPEFLTYFQNEAQLDKSGLPSDRFFAERPEGSVSTLKIQRTQQEDSAVYLCASSLALRGQGNYGYTFGSGTRLTVV.

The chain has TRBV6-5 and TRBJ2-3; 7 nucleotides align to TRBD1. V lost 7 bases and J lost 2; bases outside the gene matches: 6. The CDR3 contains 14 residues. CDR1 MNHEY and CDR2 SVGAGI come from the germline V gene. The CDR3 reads CASKTGVVTDTQYF. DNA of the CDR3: TGTGCCAGCAAAACAGGGGTAGTCACAGATACGCAGTATTTT.

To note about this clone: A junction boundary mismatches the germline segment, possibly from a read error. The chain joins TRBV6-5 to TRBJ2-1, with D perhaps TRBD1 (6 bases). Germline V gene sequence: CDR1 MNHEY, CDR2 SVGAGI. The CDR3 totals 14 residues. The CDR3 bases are TGTGCCAGCAGGTTCCTACAGGGCTACGATGAGCAGTTCTTC. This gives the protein CASRFLQGYDEQFF.